One and the same sample provided the 9 T cell receptor beta chains below, sequenced in a study of blood T cell repertoires in COVID-19. The repertoire was sequenced with immunoSEQ multiplex PCR; TCRdb's copy has only in-frame clones and lacks some. The data show roughly 250,000 clones, roughly 93% seen once. Sequencing used PBMCs or T cells enriched from blood (not recorded which). The origin of the receptors is a woman in her thirties or forties with acute COVID-19.

V is TRBV28 and J is TRBJ2-2, with 9 positions matching TRBD2. With 8 bases clipped from V and 5 bases from J, the junction kept 6 bases outside the gene matches. CDR1 and CDR2 (germline): MDHEN, SYDVKM. The CDR3 extends over 14 amino acids. The CDR3 is CASLEAGGTGELFF. Here the CDR3 DNA reads TGTGCCAGCCTAGAGGCGGGGGGGACCGGGGAGCTGTTTTTT.

This sequence joins TRBV7-8 and TRBJ2-5; 8 bases agree with TRBD2. Trimming at V came to 0 bases and at J to 3 bases, leaving 6 bases not matched to a gene. The length of the CDR3 is 16 residues. The germline V gene has CDR1 SGHVS and CDR2 FQNEAQ. This CDR3 is CASSLAWGLGKETQYF. The CDR3 DNA follows: TGTGCCAGCAGCTTAGCCTGGGGACTAGGGAAAGAGACCCAGTACTTC.

V is TRBV18 and J is TRBJ2-5; the D is unclear. V was trimmed by 5 bases and J by 5 bases, leaving 12 bases between them. CDR1 and CDR2 (germline): KGHSH, LQKENI. This CDR3 has 13 residues. The CDR3 spells CASSSRPGETQYF. The CDR3 bases are TGTGCCAGCTCATCCAGACCCGGGGAGACCCAGTACTTC.

The V call is TRBV28, the J call TRBJ1-2, with TRBD1 matching 8 bases. V dropped 4 bases and J dropped 7; count of bases not matched to a gene: 8. The CDR3 sequence is 14 residues long. Germline loops: CDR1 MDHEN, CDR2 SYDVKM. The CDR3 region is CASSSPGQGLGYTF. CDR3 DNA: TGTGCCAGCAGTTCACCCGGACAGGGACTTGGCTACACCTTC.

This sequence joins TRBV7-9 and TRBJ2-7; D not resolved. CDR3 length equals 15 residues. Germline values: CDR1 SEHNR, CDR2 FQNEAQ (reference sequence). V was clipped by 10 bases and J by 2 bases, with 21 bases between them. The CDR3 is CAISVSNAPPYEQYF. The CDR3, as DNA: TGTGCCATCTCGGTGTCCAACGCCCCCCCCTACGAGCAGTACTTC.

This clone occurred a few times. The chain has TRBV25-1 and TRBJ1-1, with TRBD1 as a possible D gene (6 bases). The CDR3 is 13 residues long. Germline V gene lookup returns CDR1 MGHDK and CDR2 SYGVNS. V shed 7 bases and J shed 5 bases, with 14 bases lying between them. The CDR3 DNA follows: TGTGCCAGCATTAGTAGAAGGGGGACTGAAGCTTTCTTT. Its protein product is CASISRRGTEAFF.

The CDR3 nucleotides read TGTGCCAGCAGGTATTCCACAGATACGCAGTATTTT. Its protein product is CASRYSTDTQYF. V is TRBV6-6 and J is TRBJ2-3; no reliable D call. The V and J ends lost 6 bases and 2 bases respectively, with 6 bases between them. Germline lookup yields CDR1 MNHNY and CDR2 SVGAGI (reference sequence). The CDR3 sequence is 12 residues long.

This rearrangement joins TRBV5-1 to TRBJ2-3, with 10 bases aligning to TRBD2. The CDR3 has 17 residues. The V segment lost 2 bases and the J segment 0 bases; nucleotides outside the gene matches: 6. Germline CDR1 is SGHRS and CDR2 is YFSETQ. CDR3 DNA sequence: TGCGCCAGCAGCTTTCCCAGCGGGGGGGCTAGCACAGATACGCAGTATTTT. It codes for CASSFPSGGASTDTQYF.

V is TRBV19 and J is TRBJ2-1; D is possibly TRBD2 (6 bases). This CDR3 comprises 15 residues. Per the germline V gene, CDR1 is LNHDA and CDR2 is SQIVND (reference sequence). V was trimmed by 3 bases and J by 0 bases, leaving 9 bases between them. This chain's CDR3 is CASSISGYSYNEQFF. The CDR3 bases are TGTGCCAGTAGTATTAGCGGCTACTCCTACAATGAGCAGTTCTTC.